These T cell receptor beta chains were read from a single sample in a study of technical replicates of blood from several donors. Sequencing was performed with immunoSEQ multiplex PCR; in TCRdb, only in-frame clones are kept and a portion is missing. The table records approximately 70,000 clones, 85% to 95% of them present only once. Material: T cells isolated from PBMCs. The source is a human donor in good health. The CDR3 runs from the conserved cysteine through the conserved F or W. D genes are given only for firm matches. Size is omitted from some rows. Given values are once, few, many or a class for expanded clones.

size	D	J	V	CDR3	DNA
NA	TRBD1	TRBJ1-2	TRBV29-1	CSVEGTGAPYGYTF	TGCAGCGTTGAAGGGACAGGGGCCCCCTATGGCTACACCTTC
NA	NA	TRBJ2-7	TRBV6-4	CASSGSGESKQYF	TGTGCCAGCAGTGGTTCAGGGGAGAGTAAGCAGTACTTC
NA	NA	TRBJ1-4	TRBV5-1	CASSLNAATNEKLFF	TGCGCCAGCAGCTTGAACGCAGCAACTAATGAAAAACTGTTTTTT
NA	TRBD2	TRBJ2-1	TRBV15	CATTLRSGDGRAGGPRVEQFF	TGTGCCACCACCCTTCGGTCTGGGGACGGAAGGGCGGGAGGGCCACGCGTTGAGCAGTTCTTC
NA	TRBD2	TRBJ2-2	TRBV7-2	CASPGTINTGELFF	TGTGCCAGCCCCGGGACTATCAACACCGGGGAGCTGTTTTTT
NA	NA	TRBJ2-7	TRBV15	CATSREPSSYEQYF	TGTGCCACCAGCAGAGAACCCAGCTCCTACGAGCAGTACTTC
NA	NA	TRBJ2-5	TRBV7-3	CASSLNQGAGETQYF	TGTGCCAGCAGCTTAAACCAAGGGGCGGGGGAGACCCAGTACTTC
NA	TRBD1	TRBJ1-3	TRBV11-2	CASRLGGQYSGNTIYF	TGTGCCAGCAGACTAGGGGGACAGTACTCTGGAAACACCATATATTTT
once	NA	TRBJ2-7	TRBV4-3	CASSPGDSYEQYF	TGCGCCAGCAGTCCCGGGGACTCCTACGAGCAGTACTTC
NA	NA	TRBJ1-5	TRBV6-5	CASRGTRHEPQHF	TGTGCCAGCAGAGGGACAAGGCATGAGCCCCAGCATTTT
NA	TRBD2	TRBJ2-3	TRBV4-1	CASLLAASSTDTQYF	TGCGCCAGCTTACTAGCGGCTAGTAGCACAGATACGCAGTATTTT
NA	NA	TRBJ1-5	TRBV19	CASSIGQNNQPQHF	TGTGCCAGTAGTATTGGACAGAACAATCAGCCCCAGCATTTT
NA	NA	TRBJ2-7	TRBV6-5	CATGVVEQYF	TGTGCCACCGGAGTCGTCGAGCAGTACTTC
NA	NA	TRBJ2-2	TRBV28	CASSLGQLGNTGELFF	TGTGCCAGCAGTTTAGGACAGTTGGGAAACACCGGGGAGCTGTTTTTT
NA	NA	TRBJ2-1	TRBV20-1	CSAAPHNEQFF	TGCAGTGCGGCCCCGCACAATGAGCAGTTCTTC
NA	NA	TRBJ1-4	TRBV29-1	CSVGDTEKLFF	TGCAGCGTGGGGGACACTGAAAAACTGTTTTTT
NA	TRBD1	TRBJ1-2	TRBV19	CASSPGQGSYGYTF	TGTGCCAGTAGTCCCGGACAGGGTAGCTATGGCTACACCTTC
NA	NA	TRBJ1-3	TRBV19	CASSIIRGSGNTIYF	TGTGCCAGTAGTATCATCCGAGGAAGTGGAAACACCATATATTTT
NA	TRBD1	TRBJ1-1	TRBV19	CASSMGTENTEAFF	TGTGCCAGTAGTATGGGGACAGAGAACACTGAAGCTTTCTTT
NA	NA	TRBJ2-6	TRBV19	CASSEQTGANVLTF	TGTGCCAGTAGCGAACAAACTGGGGCCAACGTCCTGACTTTC
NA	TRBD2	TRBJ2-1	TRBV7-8	CASSNLAVLYNEQFF	TGTGCCAGCAGCAACCTAGCGGTTCTCTACAATGAGCAGTTCTTC
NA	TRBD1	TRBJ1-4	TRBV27	CASSYGQGGNEKLFF	TGTGCCAGCAGTTACGGACAGGGGGGTAATGAAAAACTGTTTTTT
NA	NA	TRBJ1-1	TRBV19	CASSRGGTEAFF	TGTGCCAGTAGTCGGGGGGGCACTGAAGCTTTCTTT
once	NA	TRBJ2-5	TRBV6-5	CASHPIGRPQETQYF	TGTGCCAGCCATCCCATAGGGAGACCCCAAGAGACCCAGTACTTC
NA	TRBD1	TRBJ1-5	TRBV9	CASSQSGQVNQPQHF	TGTGCCAGCAGCCAGTCGGGACAGGTGAATCAGCCCCAGCATTTT
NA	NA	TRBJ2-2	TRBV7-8	CASSLEGRPGELFF	TGTGCCAGCAGCTTAGAGGGGCGCCCCGGGGAGCTGTTTTTT
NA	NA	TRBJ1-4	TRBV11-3	CASSLAPIGGATNEKLFF	TGTGCCAGCAGCTTAGCTCCAATTGGGGGCGCAACTAATGAAAAACTGTTTTTT
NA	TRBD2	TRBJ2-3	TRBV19	CASNPLGLAADTQYF	TGTGCCAGTAATCCCCTTGGACTAGCGGCAGATACGCAGTATTTT
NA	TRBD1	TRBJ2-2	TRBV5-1	CASSSGTGGTGELFF	TGCGCCAGCAGCTCTGGGACAGGGGGGACCGGGGAGCTGTTTTTT
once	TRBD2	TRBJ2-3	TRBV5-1	CASSISGRGSDTQYF	TGCGCCAGCAGTATTAGCGGGAGGGGCTCAGATACGCAGTATTTT
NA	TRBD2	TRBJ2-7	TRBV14	CASSQWRTSGNHEQYF	TGTGCCAGCAGCCAATGGAGGACTAGCGGTAACCACGAGCAGTACTTC
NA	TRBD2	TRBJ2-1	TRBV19	CASSILPPTSEFLNEQFF	TGTGCCAGTAGTATCCTCCCCCCGACTAGCGAATTTCTCAATGAGCAGTTCTTC
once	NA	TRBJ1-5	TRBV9	CASSEAGTINSNQPQHF	TGTGCCAGCAGCGAAGCCGGGACAATTAATAGCAATCAGCCCCAGCATTTT
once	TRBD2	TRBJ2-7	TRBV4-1	CASSQGGTSANYEQYF	TGCGCCAGCAGCCAAGGAGGGACTAGCGCTAACTACGAGCAGTACTTC
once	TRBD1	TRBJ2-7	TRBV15	CATSRAGTGPYEQYF	TGTGCCACCAGCAGAGCCGGGACAGGACCCTACGAGCAGTACTTC
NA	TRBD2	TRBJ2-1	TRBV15	CATSGLWTSGRGAYNEQFF	TGTGCCACCAGCGGACTCTGGACTAGCGGGAGAGGCGCCTACAATGAGCAGTTCTTC
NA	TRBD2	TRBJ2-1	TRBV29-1	CSVEDRRGGNNEQFF	TGCAGCGTTGAAGATCGGAGGGGAGGGAACAATGAGCAGTTCTTC
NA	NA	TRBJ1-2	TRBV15	CATSRDRVPDSYYGYTF	TGTGCCACCAGCAGAGATCGGGTCCCAGACAGTTACTATGGCTACACCTTC
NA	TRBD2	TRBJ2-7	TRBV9	CASSVGTSGPQEQYF	TGTGCCAGCAGCGTCGGGACTAGCGGCCCCCAGGAGCAGTACTTC